This is a list of T cell receptor beta chains from one sample in a study of cytomegalovirus exposure and HLA in healthy donors. Profiled with immunoSEQ multiplex PCR; TCRdb holds only in-frame clones, not every one. The sample has more than 100,000 clones; roughly 80% are singletons. The sample comprised PBMCs. All receptors derive from a woman aged 55-70 years in good health and CMV-seronegative. The CDR3 runs from the conserved cysteine through the conserved F or W. Each record gives: V gene, J gene, CDR3 protein.

TRBV2	TRBJ1-5	CASSPTAYQPQHF
TRBV5-1	TRBJ1-4	CASRGTVTNEKLFF
TRBV7-3	TRBJ2-1	CASSLRGLAGGPTGNEQFF
TRBV6-5	TRBJ1-2	CASSYSGQGLYGYTF
TRBV5-1	TRBJ2-7	CASSLRLTGVTYEQYF
TRBV7-6	TRBJ2-7	CASSLTITGTGEHEQYF
TRBV27	TRBJ1-6	CASSLGGRSSSPLHF
TRBV5-1	TRBJ1-1	CASSGGTAQGSEAFF
TRBV25-1	TRBJ2-5	CASSAQVYQETQYF
TRBV27	TRBJ2-1	CASSLSTGAPYNEQFF
TRBV5-1	TRBJ2-7	CASSLGGDSSYEQYF
TRBV25-1	TRBJ2-3	CASIPGLAGADTQYF
TRBV11-2	TRBJ2-7	CASSLEAFSYEQYF
TRBV18	TRBJ1-5	CASSPDRGINQPQHF
TRBV9	TRBJ2-3	CASSVGDRPNTQYF
TRBV27	TRBJ2-5	CASSLGRAETQYF
TRBV5-1	TRBJ2-7	CATHRGGGEGAYEQYF
TRBV28	TRBJ2-1	CASSLPRGSYNEQFF
TRBV15	TRBJ2-5	CATSTRTGGEETQYF
TRBV6-6	TRBJ2-7	CASSYLLGHEQYF
TRBV5-1	TRBJ2-3	CASSLGQGVWGTDTQYF
TRBV27	TRBJ2-1	CASTPGGGVNEQFF
TRBV28	TRBJ1-2	CASSRRDFNYGYTF
TRBV21-1	TRBJ2-3	CASSLRPGLAGDPTDTQYF
TRBV7-3	TRBJ2-2	CASSLRQTAGVNTGELFF
TRBV6-5	TRBJ2-7	CASSYTSASSYEQYF
TRBV4-1	TRBJ2-1	CASSQGGGRGAYNEQFF
TRBV5-1	TRBJ2-5	CASSLRGGQETQYF
TRBV6-5	TRBJ2-5	CASSYGQRQETQYF
TRBV5-1	TRBJ2-4	CASSLEGGNIQYF
TRBV28	TRBJ2-7	CASSLLEYSEQYF
TRBV6-5	TRBJ2-5	CASSYSGTGGQETQYF
TRBV18	TRBJ1-1	CASSFTGFPNTEAFF
TRBV29-1	TRBJ2-5	CSAWTLRIEETQYF
TRBV6-5	TRBJ2-2	CASSLTLTVSGELFF
TRBV6-1	TRBJ2-2	CASTQGQLYTGELFF
TRBV5-1	TRBJ1-6	CASSSGQGQGYNSPLHF
TRBV10-2	TRBJ2-3	CASKTGSYYEVTDTQYF
TRBV5-1	TRBJ2-1	CASSPRQGLNEQFF
TRBV7-2	TRBJ2-1	CASSSTGLAGSEQFF
TRBV18	TRBJ1-5	CASSPGEGPHQPQHF
TRBV7-2	TRBJ2-3	CASSLGWGLAGVDTQYF
TRBV7-7	TRBJ2-5	CASSDSGTSGETQYF
TRBV7-9	TRBJ2-3	CASSQGQGMDTQYF
TRBV27	TRBJ2-5	CASRYDREETQYF
TRBV28	TRBJ1-4	CASPQEWGRVEKLFF
TRBV4-2	TRBJ2-4	CASSQDQPGTGDPKENIQYF
TRBV7-9	TRBJ2-1	CASIYTGGPPNFNEQFF
TRBV5-4	TRBJ1-1	CASSSPGSFTEAFF
TRBV2	TRBJ1-1	CASSARVNTEAFF